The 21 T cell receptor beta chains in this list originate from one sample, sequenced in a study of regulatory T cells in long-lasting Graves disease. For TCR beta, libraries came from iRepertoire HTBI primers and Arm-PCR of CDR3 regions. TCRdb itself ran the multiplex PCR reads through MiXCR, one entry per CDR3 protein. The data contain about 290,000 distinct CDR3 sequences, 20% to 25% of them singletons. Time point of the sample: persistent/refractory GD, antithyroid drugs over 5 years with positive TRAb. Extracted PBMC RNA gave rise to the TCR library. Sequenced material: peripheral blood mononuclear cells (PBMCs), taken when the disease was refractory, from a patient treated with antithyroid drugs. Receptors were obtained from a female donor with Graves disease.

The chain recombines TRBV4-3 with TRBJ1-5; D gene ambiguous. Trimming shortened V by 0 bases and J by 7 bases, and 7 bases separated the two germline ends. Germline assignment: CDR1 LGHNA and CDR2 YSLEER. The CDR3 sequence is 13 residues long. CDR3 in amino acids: CASSQERDQPQHF. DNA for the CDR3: TGCGCCAGCAGCCAAGAGCGTGACCAGCCCCAGCATTTT.

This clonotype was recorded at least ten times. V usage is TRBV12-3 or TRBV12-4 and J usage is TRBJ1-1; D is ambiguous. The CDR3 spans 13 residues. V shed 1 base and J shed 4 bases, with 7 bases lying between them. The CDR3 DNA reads TGTGCCAGCAGTTTAGACGGAGGCACTGAAGCTTTCTTT. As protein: CASSLDGGTEAFF.

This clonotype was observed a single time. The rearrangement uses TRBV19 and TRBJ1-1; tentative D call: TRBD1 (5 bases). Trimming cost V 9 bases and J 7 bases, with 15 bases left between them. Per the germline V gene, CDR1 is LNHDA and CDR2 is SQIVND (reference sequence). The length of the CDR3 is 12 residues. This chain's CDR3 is CASRTGRFEAFF. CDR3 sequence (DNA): TGTGCCAGCAGAACAGGACGGTTTGAAGCTTTCTTT.

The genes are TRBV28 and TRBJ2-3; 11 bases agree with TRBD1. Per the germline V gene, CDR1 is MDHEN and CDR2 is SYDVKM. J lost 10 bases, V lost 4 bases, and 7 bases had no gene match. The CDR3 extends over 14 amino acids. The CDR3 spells CASSWTGGRSPQYF. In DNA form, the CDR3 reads TGTGCCAGCAGTTGGACAGGGGGCAGGTCCCCGCAGTATTTT.

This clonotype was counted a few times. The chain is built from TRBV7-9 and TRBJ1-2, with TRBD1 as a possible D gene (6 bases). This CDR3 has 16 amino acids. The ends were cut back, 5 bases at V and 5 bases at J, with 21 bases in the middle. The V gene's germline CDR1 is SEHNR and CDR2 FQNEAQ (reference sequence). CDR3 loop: CASSGLMAGVGYGYTF. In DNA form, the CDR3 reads TGTGCCAGCAGCGGCCTTATGGCAGGGGTTGGGTATGGCTACACCTTC.

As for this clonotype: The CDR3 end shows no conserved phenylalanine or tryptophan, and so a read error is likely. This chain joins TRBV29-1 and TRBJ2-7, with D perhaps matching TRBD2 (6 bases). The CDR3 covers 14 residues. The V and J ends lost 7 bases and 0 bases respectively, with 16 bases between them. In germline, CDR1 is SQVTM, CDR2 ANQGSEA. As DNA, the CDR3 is TGCAGCGCCACTTCGGGGACTGTCTCCTACGAGCAGTACCTC. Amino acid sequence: CSATSGTVSYEQYL.

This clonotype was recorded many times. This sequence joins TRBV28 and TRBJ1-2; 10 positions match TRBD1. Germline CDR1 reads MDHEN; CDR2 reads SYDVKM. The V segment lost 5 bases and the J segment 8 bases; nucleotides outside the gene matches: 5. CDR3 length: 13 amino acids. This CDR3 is CASSETGGWGYTF. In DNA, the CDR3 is TGTGCCAGCAGTGAGACAGGGGGCTGGGGCTACACCTTC.

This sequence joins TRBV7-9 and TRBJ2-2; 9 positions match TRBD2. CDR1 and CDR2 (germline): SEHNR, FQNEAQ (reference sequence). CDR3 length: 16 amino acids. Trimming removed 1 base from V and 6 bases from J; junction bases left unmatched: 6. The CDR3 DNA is TGTGCCAGCAGCTTAGATCCAGCGGGAGGTCCCGGGGAGCTGTTTTTT. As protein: CASSLDPAGGPGELFF.

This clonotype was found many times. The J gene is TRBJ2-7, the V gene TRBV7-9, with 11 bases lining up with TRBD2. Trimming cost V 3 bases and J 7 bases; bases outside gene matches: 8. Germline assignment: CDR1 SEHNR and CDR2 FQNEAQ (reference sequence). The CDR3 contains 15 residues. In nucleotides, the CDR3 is TGTGCCAGCAGCTTTCAACTAGCGGGAGACGGAGAGCAGTACTTC. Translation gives CASSFQLAGDGEQYF. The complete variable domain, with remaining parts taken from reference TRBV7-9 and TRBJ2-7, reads DTGVSQNPRHKITKRGQNVTFRCDPISEHNRLYWYRQTLGQGPEFLTYFQNEAQLEKSRLLSDRFSAERPKGSFSTLEIQRTEQGDSAMYLCASSFQLAGDGEQYFGPGTRLTVT.

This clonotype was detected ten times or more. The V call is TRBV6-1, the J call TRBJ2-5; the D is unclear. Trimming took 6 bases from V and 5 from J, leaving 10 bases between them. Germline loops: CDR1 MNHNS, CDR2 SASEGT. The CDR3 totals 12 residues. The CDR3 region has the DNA TGTGCCAGCAGCCGCAAAGGGGAGACCCAGTACTTC. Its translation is CASSRKGETQYF.

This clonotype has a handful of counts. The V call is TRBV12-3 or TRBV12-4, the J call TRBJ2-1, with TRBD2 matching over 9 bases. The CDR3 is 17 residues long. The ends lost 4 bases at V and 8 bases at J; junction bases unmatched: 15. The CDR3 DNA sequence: TGTGCCAGCAGTTGGGACACCCTAGCGGGAAAGTGGGATGAGCAGTTCTTC. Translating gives CASSWDTLAGKWDEQFF.

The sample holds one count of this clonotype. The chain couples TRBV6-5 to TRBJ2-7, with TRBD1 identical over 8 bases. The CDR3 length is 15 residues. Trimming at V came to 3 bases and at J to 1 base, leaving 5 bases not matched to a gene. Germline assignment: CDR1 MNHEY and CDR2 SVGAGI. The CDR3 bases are TGTGCCAGCAGTTATCCCGGACAGGGATCCTACGAGCAGTACTTC. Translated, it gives CASSYPGQGSYEQYF.

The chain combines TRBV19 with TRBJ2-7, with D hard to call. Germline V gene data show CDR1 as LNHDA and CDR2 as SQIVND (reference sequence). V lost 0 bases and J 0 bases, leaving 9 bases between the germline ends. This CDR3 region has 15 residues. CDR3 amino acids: CASSIERVSSYEQYF. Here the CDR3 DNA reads TGTGCCAGTAGTATAGAAAGGGTTTCCTCCTACGAGCAGTACTTC.

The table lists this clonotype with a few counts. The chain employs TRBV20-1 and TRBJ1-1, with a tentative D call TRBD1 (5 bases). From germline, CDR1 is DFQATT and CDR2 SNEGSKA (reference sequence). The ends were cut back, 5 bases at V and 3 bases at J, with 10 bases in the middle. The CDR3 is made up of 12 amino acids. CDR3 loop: CSAGWGDTEAFF. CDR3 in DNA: TGCAGTGCTGGTTGGGGGGACACTGAAGCTTTCTTT.

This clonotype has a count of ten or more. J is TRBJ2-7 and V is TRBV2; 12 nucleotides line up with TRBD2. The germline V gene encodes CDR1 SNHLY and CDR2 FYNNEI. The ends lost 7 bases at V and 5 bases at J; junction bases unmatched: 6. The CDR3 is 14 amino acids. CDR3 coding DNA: TGTGCCAGCAAAGGGACTAGCGGGTTCGACGAGCAGTACTTC. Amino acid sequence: CASKGTSGFDEQYF.

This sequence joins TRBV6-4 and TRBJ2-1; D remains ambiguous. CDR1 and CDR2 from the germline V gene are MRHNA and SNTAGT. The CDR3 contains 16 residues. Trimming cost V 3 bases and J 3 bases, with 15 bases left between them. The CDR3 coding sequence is TGTGCCAGCAGTGAAGGTGCGCCCATGGTCTACAATGAGCAGTTCTTC. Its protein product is CASSEGAPMVYNEQFF.

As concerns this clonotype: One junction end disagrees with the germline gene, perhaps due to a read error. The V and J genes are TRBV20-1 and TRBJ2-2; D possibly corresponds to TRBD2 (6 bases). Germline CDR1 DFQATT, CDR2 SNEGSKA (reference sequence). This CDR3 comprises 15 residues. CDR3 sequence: CSARRERANTGGLFF. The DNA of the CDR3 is TGCAGTGCTAGACGGGAAAGGGCGAACACCGGGGGGCTGTTTTTT.

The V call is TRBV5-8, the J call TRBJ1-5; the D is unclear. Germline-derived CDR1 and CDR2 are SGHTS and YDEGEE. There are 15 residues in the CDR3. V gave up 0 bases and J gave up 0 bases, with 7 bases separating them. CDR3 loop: CASSLGSYSNQPQHF. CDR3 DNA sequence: TGTGCCAGCAGCTTGGGCAGCTATAGCAATCAGCCCCAGCATTTT.

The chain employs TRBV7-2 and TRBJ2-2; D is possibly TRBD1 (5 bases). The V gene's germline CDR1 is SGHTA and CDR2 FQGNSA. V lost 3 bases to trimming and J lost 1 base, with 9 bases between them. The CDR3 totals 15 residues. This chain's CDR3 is CASSFFTGNTGELFF. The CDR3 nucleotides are TGTGCCAGCAGCTTCTTTACAGGGAACACCGGGGAGCTGTTTTTT.

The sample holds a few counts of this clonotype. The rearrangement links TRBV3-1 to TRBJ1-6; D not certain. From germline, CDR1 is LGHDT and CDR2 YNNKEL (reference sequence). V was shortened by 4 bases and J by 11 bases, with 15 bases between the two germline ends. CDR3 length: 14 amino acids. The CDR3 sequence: CASSPRRGSTPLHF. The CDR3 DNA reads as TGTGCCAGCAGCCCCAGGCGGGGTTCAACACCCCTCCACTTT.

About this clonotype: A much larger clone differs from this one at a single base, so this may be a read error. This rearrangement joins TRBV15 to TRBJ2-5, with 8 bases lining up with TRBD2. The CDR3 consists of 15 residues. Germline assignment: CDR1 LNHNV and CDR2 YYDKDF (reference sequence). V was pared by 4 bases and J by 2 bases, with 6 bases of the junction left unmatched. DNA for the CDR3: TGTGCCACCAGCAAAGAGCAGCGGGAGCAAGAGACCCAGTACTTC. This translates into CATSKEQREQETQYF.